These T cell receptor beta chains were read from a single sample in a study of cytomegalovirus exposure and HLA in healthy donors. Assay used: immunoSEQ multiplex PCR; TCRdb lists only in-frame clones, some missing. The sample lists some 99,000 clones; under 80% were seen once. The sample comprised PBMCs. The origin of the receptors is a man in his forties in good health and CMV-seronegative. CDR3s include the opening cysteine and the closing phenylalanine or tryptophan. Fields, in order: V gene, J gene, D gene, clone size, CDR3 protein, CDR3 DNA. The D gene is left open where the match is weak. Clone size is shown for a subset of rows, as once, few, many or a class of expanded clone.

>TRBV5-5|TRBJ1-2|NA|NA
CASSYSLVNYGYTF
TGTGCCAGCAGCTACTCTCTTGTAAACTATGGCTACACCTTC
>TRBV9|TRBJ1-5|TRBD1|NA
CASSVPSGQEEEPQHF
TGTGCCAGCAGCGTTCCGTCGGGACAGGAAGAAGAGCCCCAGCATTTT
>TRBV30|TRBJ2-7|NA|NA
CAWSALDSKNEQYF
TGTGCCTGGAGTGCTCTGGACAGTAAAAACGAGCAGTACTTC
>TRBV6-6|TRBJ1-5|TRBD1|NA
CASSYGFGQAPQPQHF
TGTGCCAGCAGTTACGGGTTTGGACAGGCACCTCAGCCCCAGCATTTT
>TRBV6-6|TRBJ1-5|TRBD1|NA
CASSYSGGQNNQPQHF
TGTGCCAGCAGTTACTCGGGGGGACAGAACAATCAGCCCCAGCATTTT
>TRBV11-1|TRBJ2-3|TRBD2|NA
CASSLWTSGGEDTQYF
TGTGCCAGCAGCCTGTGGACTAGCGGGGGGGAAGATACGCAGTATTTT
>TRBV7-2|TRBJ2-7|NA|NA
CASSLAGGSYEQYF
TGTGCCAGCAGCTTAGCGGGAGGAAGCTACGAGCAGTACTTC
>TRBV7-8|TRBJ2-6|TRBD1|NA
CASSLAPGQEMAGANVLTF
TGTGCCAGCAGCTTAGCCCCGGGACAGGAAATGGCTGGGGCCAACGTCCTGACTTTC
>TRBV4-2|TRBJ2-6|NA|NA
CASSQDIYSGANVLTF
TGTGCCAGCAGCCAAGATATCTACTCTGGGGCCAACGTCCTGACTTTC
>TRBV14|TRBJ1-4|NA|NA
CASSQGMWERDEKLFF
TGTGCCAGCAGCCAAGGGATGTGGGAGAGGGATGAAAAACTGTTTTTT
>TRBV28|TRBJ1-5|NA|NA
CASHPGGSNQPQHF
TGTGCCAGCCACCCGGGGGGTAGCAATCAGCCCCAGCATTTT
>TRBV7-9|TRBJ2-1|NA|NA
CASSFLGSSYNEQFF
TGTGCCAGCAGCTTTCTCGGGAGCTCCTACAATGAGCAGTTCTTC
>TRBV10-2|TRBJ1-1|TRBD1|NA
CASSDDREVTEAFF
TGCGCCAGCAGTGACGACAGGGAGGTCACTGAAGCTTTCTTT
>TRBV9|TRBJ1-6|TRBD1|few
CASSLTGTANPLHF
TGTGCCAGCAGCCTGACCGGGACAGCTAACCCCCTCCACTTT
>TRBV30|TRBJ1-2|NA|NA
CAWSVNSRHGYTF
TGTGCCTGGAGTGTAAACAGCCGCCATGGCTACACCTTC
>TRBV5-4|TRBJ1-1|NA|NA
CASRPVPSTEAFF
TGTGCCAGCAGACCTGTCCCGAGCACTGAAGCTTTCTTT
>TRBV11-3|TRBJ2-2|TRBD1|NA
CASSAETGGNTGELFF
TGTGCCAGCAGCGCCGAAACAGGGGGAAACACCGGGGAGCTGTTTTTT
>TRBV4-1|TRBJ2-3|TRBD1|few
CASSHESGTGNTDTQYF
TGCGCCAGCAGCCACGAATCCGGGACAGGGAACACAGATACGCAGTATTTT
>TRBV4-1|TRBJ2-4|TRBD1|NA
CASSQTGTGDLTF
TGCGCCAGCAGCCAGACGGGGACAGGGGACCTAACCTTC
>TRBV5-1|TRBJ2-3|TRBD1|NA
CASSSGQGPTDTQYF
TGCGCCAGCAGCTCCGGACAGGGTCCCACAGATACGCAGTATTTT
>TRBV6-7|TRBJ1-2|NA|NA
CASSRGDSNYGYTF
TGTGCCAGCAGTCGGGGGGACTCTAACTATGGCTACACCTTC
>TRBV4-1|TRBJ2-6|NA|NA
CASSQARQALARPGANVLTF
TGCGCCAGCAGCCAAGCCCGACAGGCCCTTGCTAGACCCGGGGCCAACGTCCTGACTTTC
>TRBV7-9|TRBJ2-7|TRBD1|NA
CASSREGDRTYGQYF
TGTGCCAGCAGCCGCGAAGGGGACAGGACCTACGGGCAGTACTTC
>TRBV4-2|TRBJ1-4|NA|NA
CASSQDSPNEKLFF
TGTGCCAGCAGCCAAGATAGTCCGAATGAAAAACTGTTTTTT
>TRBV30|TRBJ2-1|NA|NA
CAWSAKGQGYNEQFF
TGTGCCTGGAGTGCCAAGGGCCAGGGCTACAATGAGCAGTTCTTC
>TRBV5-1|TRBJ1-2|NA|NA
CASSSFSAYDRNYGYTF
TGCGCCAGCAGCTCCTTTTCCGCGTACGACAGAAACTATGGCTACACCTTC
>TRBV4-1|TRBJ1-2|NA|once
CASSRQENYGYTF
TGCGCCAGCAGCCGACAGGAGAACTATGGCTACACCTTC
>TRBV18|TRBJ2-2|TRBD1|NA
CASSPGQGRTGELFF
TGTGCCAGCTCACCGGGACAGGGGCGCACCGGGGAGCTGTTTTTT
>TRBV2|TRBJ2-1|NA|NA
CASSGSSSDNEQFF
TGTGCCAGCAGTGGTAGTAGCAGCGACAATGAGCAGTTCTTC
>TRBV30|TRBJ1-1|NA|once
CAWRSDGVGWTEAFF
TGTGCCTGGAGATCAGACGGGGTAGGTTGGACTGAAGCTTTCTTT
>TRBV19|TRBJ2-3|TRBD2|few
CASSLGLAGYSDTQYF
TGTGCCAGTAGTCTAGGACTAGCGGGATACTCAGATACGCAGTATTTT
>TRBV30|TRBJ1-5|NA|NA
CAWSSLRVGQPQHF
TGTGCCTGGAGTAGTTTGAGGGTAGGGCAGCCCCAGCATTTT
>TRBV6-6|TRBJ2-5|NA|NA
CASQVTGWGQETQYF
TGTGCCAGCCAAGTTACAGGGTGGGGGCAAGAGACCCAGTACTTC
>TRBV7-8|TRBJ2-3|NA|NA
CASSVHRWSSTDTQYF
TGTGCCAGCAGCGTTCACAGGTGGAGTAGCACAGATACGCAGTATTTT
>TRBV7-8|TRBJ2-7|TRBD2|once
CASSLTSGSSYEQYF
TGTGCCAGCAGCTTGACTAGCGGGAGTTCCTACGAGCAGTACTTC
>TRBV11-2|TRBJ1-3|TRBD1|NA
CASSATGGRGGNTIYF
TGTGCCAGCAGCGCAACAGGGGGAAGAGGTGGAAACACCATATATTTT
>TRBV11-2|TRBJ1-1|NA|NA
CASSLAPQTEAFF
TGTGCCAGCAGCTTAGCCCCTCAGACTGAAGCTTTCTTT
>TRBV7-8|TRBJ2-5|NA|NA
CASSLGLAKETQYF
TGTGCCAGCAGCTTAGGGCTAGCTAAGGAGACCCAGTACTTC
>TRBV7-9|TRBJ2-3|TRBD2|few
CSSSPPGLAGPDTQYF
TGTTCCAGCAGCCCACCGGGACTAGCGGGTCCAGATACGCAGTATTTT
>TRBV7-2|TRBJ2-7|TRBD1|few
CASSLDSGQGYEQYF
TGTGCCAGCAGCCTAGACTCGGGACAGGGCTACGAGCAGTACTTC
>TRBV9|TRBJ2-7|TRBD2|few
CASSVAPGGTYEQYF
TGTGCCAGCAGCGTCGCGCCGGGGGGTACCTACGAGCAGTACTTC
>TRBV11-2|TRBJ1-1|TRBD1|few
CASSRVQGEIEAFF
TGTGCCAGCAGTCGGGTCCAGGGGGAGATTGAAGCTTTCTTT
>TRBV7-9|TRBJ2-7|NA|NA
CASSQVASGSQYF
TGTGCCAGCAGCCAAGTGGCGAGCGGTTCGCAGTACTTC